This TCR beta chain was documented in a study of T cells in Graves' hyperthyroidism and ophthalmopathy. Study information: Initial diagnosis, before any treatment, was when peripheral blood was collected. General observations from the study: Ophthalmopathy and stable hyperthyroidism were separated by a 13 V-J model. In the blood, most expanded thyroid clonotypes above 0.001 appeared as well.

Authors of the study amplified TCR beta CDR3 regions from RNA transcripts. An initial round of RT-PCR targeting the TCR CDR3 relied on the HTBI primer set. TCRdb ran MiXCR on the multiplex PCR reads and lists one entry per CDR3 protein. The table includes over 450,000 distinct CDR3 sequences, about a sixth detected once. Ophthalmopathy patients showed a Clinical Activity Score of at least 3, NOSPECS grade of at least 4 and duration under 3 months. Concerning this clonotype itself: What it binds is unknown. Since a far larger clone is one base different, this is likely a read error. The conserved closing phenylalanine or tryptophan is absent in this CDR3, likely reflecting a read error.

Germline-derived CDR1 and CDR2 are MNHEY and SMNVEV (reference sequence). The CDR3 has 14 residues. V was trimmed by 3 bases and J by 2 bases, leaving 10 bases between them. The sequenced material came from blood. The clonotype comes from a young woman with Graves' ophthalmopathy. The rearrangement links TRBV27 to TRBJ1-1; a weak D match, TRBD1 (6 bases). The CDR3 is CASSFGTPNTEAFS. CDR3 nucleotide sequence: TGTGCCAGCAGTTTTGGGACACCTAACACTGAAGCTTTCTCT.